This record looks at one T cell receptor (beta chain) sequence and its context. In its sample, this clonotype was seen a few times. Its antigen remains unidentified. Base qualities are not recorded, but no much larger clone differs from it by a single base. The data were taken from a study of blood T cells in healthy people across ages (dated by TCRdb to between 2014 and 2016). Background for the entire study: In model experiments, template switching captured about one uniquely barcoded TCR beta cDNA molecule for every two T cells. The study analyzed two additional independent replicas of 1 million unique cDNA reads from the same blood draw for two donors, one aged 18 to 30 and one aged 80 or older. Using deep sequencing normalized with unique cDNA molecular identifiers, the study measured how TCR beta repertoire diversity changes with age. Donors were grouped into four age groups: young (average roughly 16 years), middle-aged (39), aged (approximately 58) and long-lived (around 80). To avoid experimental bias, donors of different ages were spread randomly across the sequencing lanes. Broader findings and caveats from the paper: Estimates of total diversity based on one million sequenced T cells were regarded as lower bounds and as underestimates. The CMV infection status of donors was not known, potentially confounding age-related changes in expanded clonotypes. Observed TCR beta diversity per million T cells fell roughly linearly with age, and a significant reduction was already apparent by age about 36. The percentage of naive T cells measured by flow cytometry correlated strongly with observed TCR beta diversity. Conclusive comparison of naive and antigen-experienced compartments was prevented by the profiling of bulk unsorted PBMCs. Compared with the aged group, more naive CD4+ T cells, fewer expanded clones and increased TCR diversity were shown by the long-lived group, suggesting age selection.

The roughly 42 donors, aged about 6 to 95 years, were systemically healthy Caucasian individuals from Russia. Roughly 10 milliliters of peripheral blood were drawn from each donor into EDTA-treated Vacutainer tubes. Ficoll-Paque density-gradient centrifugation was used to isolate PBMCs, with at least 7 million per sample. Trizol reagent was used to extract total RNA from PBMCs, with at least 6 micrograms per sample. For every donor, flow cytometry on a PBMC aliquot measured the percentage of naive CD45RAhigh/CD27high T cells. Library method: 5' RACE. TCRdb records Illumina HiSeq 2500 as the sequencer. A second PCR of about 6 to 11 cycles was performed with a sample-barcoded 5' primer and a J-beta primer mix. A unique molecular identifier was introduced onto each TCR beta cDNA molecule by a template-switch 5' adaptor carrying 12 random nucleotides. At least 2.5 million CDR3-containing paired-end reads were obtained from each sample. All of the RNA was converted into first-strand cDNA using the Mint cDNA synthesis kit, with a TRBC-specific oligonucleotide serving as the primer. Following uracil-DNA glycosylase treatment, all cDNA underwent a first 18-cycle PCR with the universal primers M1SS and BC2_uni_R. On the authors' methods: For normalization, 1 million high-quality reads were randomly selected from each sample, with every read carrying a distinct molecular identifier. Instead of being binned into consensus sequences, reads with shared molecular identifiers were discarded. MiTCR, run with a Q25 quality threshold and the strictest error-elimination algorithm, handled CDR3 identification, clonotype clustering and error correction. A nonparametric unseen species model with Euler transformation was used to estimate lower-bound total TCR beta diversity. TCRdb reanalyzed the raw reads on its own, using fastp at Q25 for trimming and MiXCR for clone calling, and kept in-frame beta chains. Identical CDR3 protein sequences are pooled into one entry, listed with their most common genes and DNA. The V and J calls were not made by the authors but by TCRdb's processing. This sample comprises about 800,000 distinct CDR3 sequences, around 50% of them detected only once. Together, the top ten hold 15% to 20% of the sample.

The germline V gene sets CDR1 to SGHTA and CDR2 to FQGTGA. The junction carries 10 bases between V and J, which are trimmed by 2 bases and 2 bases respectively. The CDR3 covers 15 residues, taking in both the cysteine and the phenylalanine. Left in the record is the CDR3 DNA by itself, 45 bases read in frame from the first base. The sequence joins TRBV7-3 to TRBJ2-4; confidence is insufficient to name the D gene. This receptor was obtained from a man at least 80 years old in good health. Sample: blood. The CDR3 has the sequence CASSLSGSPKNIQYF. At the DNA level, the sequence is TGTGCCAGCAGCTTATCGGGCAGTCCCAAAAACATTCAGTACTTC.